Included here is one T cell receptor (beta chain) sequence, with context. Antigen: not known. This specimen comes from a study of cytomegalovirus exposure and HLA in healthy donors. Study results and limitations: According to a later analysis, TCR clusters from the first cohort tended to co-occur in the 100 to 150 validation repertoires. Overall, roughly 170 TCR beta chains were annotated as cytomegalovirus-associated.

Separate from the roughly 670-subject first cohort, the roughly 130-subject validation cohort was the one that the donors belonged to. CDR1 and CDR2 from the germline V gene are SGHTA and FQGNSA. Trimming at V came to 4 bases and at J to 4 bases, leaving 2 bases not matched to a gene. This CDR3 comprises 15 residues. Sequenced by immunoSEQ multiplex PCR; TCRdb stores in-frame clones only, minus some. The top ten clones hold roughly 3% of a sample with roughly 52,000 clones, around 90% of them seen once. This sequence joins TRBV7-2 and TRBJ2-1; 12 positions match TRBD2. Sequenced material: PBMCs. The receptor was derived from a man aged 18 to 29 in good health and CMV-seronegative. In DNA form, the CDR3 reads TGTGCCAGCAGCTCTGGACTAGCGGGGTACAATGAGCAGTTCTTC. This sequence encodes CASSSGLAGYNEQFF.